These 13 T cell receptor beta chains share one sample of origin, sequenced in a study of cytomegalovirus exposure and HLA in healthy donors. It was with 60 Vbeta and 13 Jbeta primers that the PCR ran. The protocol was immunoSEQ multiplex PCR, while the TCRdb copy is restricted to in-frame clones and leaves out a portion. The sample contains around 98,000 clones, 80% to 90% of which appear only once. The specimen sequenced was PBMCs. The receptors were sampled from a man aged 35-49 years in good health and CMV-seronegative.

The rearrangement links TRBV5-1 to TRBJ2-7; 8 bases line up with TRBD1. The CDR3 covers 14 residues. The germline V gene has CDR1 SGHRS and CDR2 YFSETQ. V gave up 3 bases and J gave up 4 bases; unmatched junction bases: 6. In DNA, the CDR3 is TGCGCCAGCAGCTGGGGGACAGGCACTTACGAGCAGTACTTC. It codes for CASSWGTGTYEQYF.

The chain recombines TRBV10-3 with TRBJ1-5, with 8 nucleotides matching TRBD1. Per germline, CDR1 ENHRY and CDR2 SYGVKD. J gave up 1 base and V 4 bases, and 3 bases lay outside the gene matches. The CDR3 consists of 15 residues. The CDR3 protein is CAISVTGGSNQPQHF. In nucleotides, the CDR3 is TGTGCCATCAGTGTTACAGGGGGAAGCAATCAGCCCCAGCATTTT.

The V gene is TRBV5-1, the J gene TRBJ2-4, with 9 bases aligning to TRBD1. The ends lost 1 base at V and 8 bases at J; junction bases unmatched: 7. This CDR3 spans 15 amino acids. Per the germline V gene, CDR1 is SGHRS and CDR2 is YFSETQ. CDR3 coding DNA: TGCGCCAGCAGCTTGCAGGGACAGGGTCCAGACATTCAGTACTTC. It translates to CASSLQGQGPDIQYF.

The chain joins TRBV11-2 to TRBJ2-5; no clear D gene. The ends were cut back, 3 bases at V and 5 bases at J, with 10 bases in the middle. Germline CDR1 is SGHAT and CDR2 is FQNNGV. The CDR3 sequence is 13 residues long. CDR3 DNA sequence: TGTGCCAGCAGCTTGAAGAGGCGGGAGACCCAGTACTTC. Translating it yields CASSLKRRETQYF. Supplemented by reference TRBV11-2 and TRBJ2-5, the full variable domain reads EAGVAQSPRYKIIEKRQSVAFWCNPISGHATLYWYQQILGQGPKLLIQFQNNGVVDDSQLPKDRFSAERLKGVDSTLKIQPAKLEDSAVYLCASSLKRRETQYFGPGTRLLVL.

V is TRBV28 and J is TRBJ2-1; 11 nucleotides agree with TRBD2. Trimming removed 6 bases from V and 8 bases from J; junction bases left unmatched: 15. This CDR3 spans 17 amino acids. Germline assignment: CDR1 MDHEN and CDR2 SYDVKM. The CDR3 bases are TGTGCCAGCAGCGGTGATAGCGGGGGGGGCCCAGCGGATGAGCAGTTCTTC. Translation: CASSGDSGGGPADEQFF.

This clone was observed a few times. The chain uses TRBV5-4 and TRBJ2-2, with 10 bases lining up with TRBD2. Germline CDR1 reads SGHNT; CDR2 reads YYREEE (reference sequence). Trimming cost V 0 bases and J 0 bases; bases outside gene matches: 5. The CDR3 consists of 18 residues. CDR3 sequence (DNA): TGTGCCAGCAGCTTGGAACTAGCGGGGATTTCGAACACCGGGGAGCTGTTTTTT. Translation gives CASSLELAGISNTGELFF.

The chain recombines TRBV9 with TRBJ1-1, with TRBD1 matching 7 bases. CDR3 length: 14 residues. J was trimmed by 4 bases and V by 5 bases; bases with no gene match: 8. The germline V gene has CDR1 SGDLS and CDR2 YYNGEE. The CDR3 region is CASSSQGITTEAFF. The CDR3 bases are TGTGCCAGCAGTTCACAGGGGATAACCACTGAAGCTTTCTTT.

On this clone itself: The junction does not match germline at one end; this may be a read error. The chain carries TRBV7-9 and TRBJ2-2; the D is unclear. Germline V gives CDR1 SEHNR, CDR2 FQNEAQ (reference sequence). This CDR3 comprises 17 residues. Here the CDR3 DNA reads TGTTCCAGCAGCCCGGTCCGCAGCGAAAGGAACACCGGGGAGCTGTTTTTT. It specifies CSSSPVRSERNTGELFF.

The chain joins TRBV19 to TRBJ1-2; no reliable D call. CDR1 is LNHDA and CDR2 is SQIVND in the germline V gene (reference sequence). The CDR3 consists of 13 residues. V lost 0 bases to trimming and J lost 5 bases, with 7 bases between them. The CDR3 sequence: CASSIDVGYGYTF. In nucleotides, the CDR3 is TGTGCCAGTAGTATAGATGTCGGGTATGGCTACACCTTC.

The chain employs TRBV5-1 and TRBJ1-1, with 8 bases matching TRBD1. The V gene end was trimmed by 0 bases and the J gene end by 5 bases; junction bases not matched to a gene: 9. The CDR3 covers 16 residues. Germline V gene lookup returns CDR1 SGHRS and CDR2 YFSETQ. Written as DNA, the CDR3 is TGCGCCAGCAGCTTGGGACAGGGGCGAATTTGGACTGAAGCTTTCTTT. Protein product: CASSLGQGRIWTEAFF.

The chain is built from TRBV27 and TRBJ2-5; D is uncertain. The V end was cut by 7 bases, the J end by 5 bases, with 14 bases between. The CDR3 length is 13 residues. Germline V CDR1 and CDR2: MNHEY, SMNVEV (reference sequence). The CDR3 reads CASTSSTEETQYF. The CDR3 bases are TGTGCCAGCACTTCTTCGACGGAGGAGACCCAGTACTTC.

The chain couples TRBV6-1 to TRBJ2-7; 10 bases align to TRBD1. CDR1 and CDR2 (germline): MNHNS, SASEGT. Unmatched junction bases numbered 13, after V lost 4 bases and J lost 1 base. This CDR3 contains 18 residues. In nucleotides, the CDR3 is TGTGCCAGCAGTGTTCCGGGACAGGGGCGCCGTGTTTCCTACGAGCAGTACTTC. Residues: CASSVPGQGRRVSYEQYF.

This sequence joins TRBV5-1 and TRBJ2-7, with a weak D call TRBD2 (5 bases). The CDR3 runs 14 residues. V was pared by 4 bases and J by 0 bases, with 11 bases between. Germline V gives CDR1 SGHRS, CDR2 YFSETQ. The CDR3, as DNA: TGCGCCAGCAGCCTAGCTCAAGGCTCCTACGAGCAGTACTTC. It yields the protein CASSLAQGSYEQYF.